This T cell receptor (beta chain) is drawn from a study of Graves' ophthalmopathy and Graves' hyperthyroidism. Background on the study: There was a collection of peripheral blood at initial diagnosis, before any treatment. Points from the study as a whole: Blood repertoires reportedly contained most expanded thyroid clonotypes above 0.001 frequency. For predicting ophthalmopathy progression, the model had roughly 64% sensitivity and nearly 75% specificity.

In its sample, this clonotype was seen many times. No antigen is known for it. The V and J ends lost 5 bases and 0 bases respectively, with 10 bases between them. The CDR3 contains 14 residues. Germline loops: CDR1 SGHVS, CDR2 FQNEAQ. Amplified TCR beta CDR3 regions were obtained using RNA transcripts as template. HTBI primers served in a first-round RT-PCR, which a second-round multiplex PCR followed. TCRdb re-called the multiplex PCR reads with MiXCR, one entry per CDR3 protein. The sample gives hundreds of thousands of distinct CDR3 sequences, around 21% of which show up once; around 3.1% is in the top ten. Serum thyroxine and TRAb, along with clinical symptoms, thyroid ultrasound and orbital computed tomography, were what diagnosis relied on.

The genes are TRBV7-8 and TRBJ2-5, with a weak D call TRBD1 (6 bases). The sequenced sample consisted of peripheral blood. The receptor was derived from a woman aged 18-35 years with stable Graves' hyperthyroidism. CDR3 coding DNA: TGTGCCAGCAGCGCTGGGACATACCAAGAGACCCAGTACTTC. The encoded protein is CASSAGTYQETQYF.